The 9 T cell receptor beta chains listed next were all sequenced from one sample in a study of cytomegalovirus exposure and HLA in healthy donors. A multiplex PCR was run with 60 Vbeta primers and 13 Jbeta primers. Assay used: immunoSEQ multiplex PCR; TCRdb lists only in-frame clones, some missing. The table lists roughly 100,000 clones, around 77% of them singletons. The sequencing input was PBMCs. The receptors shown here come from a woman aged 40 to 50 in good health and CMV-seropositive.

The chain employs TRBV7-2 and TRBJ1-5; 8 bases map to TRBD1. Looked up from germline, CDR1 is SGHTA and CDR2 is FQGNSA. The CDR3 totals 14 residues. Losses at the gene ends were 5 bases for V and 5 bases for J; bases not matched to a gene: 5. The CDR3 sequence: CASSDRGGDQPQHF. The CDR3 DNA follows: TGTGCCAGCAGCGACAGGGGAGGGGATCAGCCCCAGCATTTT.

V and J are TRBV11-2 and TRBJ1-2, with 9 bases identical to TRBD1. The junction had 11 bases not matched to a gene; V was cut back by 3 bases and J by 6 bases. The CDR3 is made up of 16 amino acids. Per germline, CDR1 SGHAT and CDR2 FQNNGV. The CDR3 is CASSLAYRGRDHGYTF. The CDR3 nucleotides are TGTGCCAGCAGCTTGGCGTACAGGGGGCGCGACCATGGCTACACCTTC.

The chain has TRBV7-8 and TRBJ1-2, with D uncertain. Trimming removed 6 bases at V and 0 bases at J, with 14 bases between. Germline CDR1 is SGHVS and CDR2 is FQNEAQ. The CDR3 covers 15 residues. In DNA, the CDR3 is TGTGCCAGCAGACCCACCCCGGGGACTAACTATGGCTACACCTTC. Translation gives CASRPTPGTNYGYTF.

V usage is TRBV5-1 and J usage is TRBJ2-3; 7 bases fit TRBD1. CDR3 length: 14 residues. Trimming removed 4 bases from V and 2 bases from J; junction bases left unmatched: 4. Germline CDR1 reads SGHRS; CDR2 reads YFSETQ. The CDR3 sequence is CASSPDRLTDTQYF. The CDR3 region has the DNA TGCGCCAGCAGCCCGGACAGGCTCACAGATACGCAGTATTTT.

This clone was seen only once. The genes are TRBV4-1 and TRBJ2-4, with D perhaps matching TRBD2 (5 bases). CDR1 is MGHRA, CDR2 YSYEKL, per germline. V lost 0 bases and J lost 4, with 13 bases in between. CDR3 length: 16 residues. CDR3 amino acids: CASSQDMNPGKNIQYF. For the CDR3, the DNA is TGCGCCAGCAGCCAAGATATGAATCCGGGAAAAAACATTCAGTACTTC.

The chain couples TRBV19 to TRBJ2-1, with D possibly being TRBD1 (5 bases). The ends were cut back, 4 bases at V and 4 bases at J, with 17 bases in the middle. The CDR3 has 16 amino acids. The germline CDR1 and CDR2 sequences are LNHDA and SQIVND (reference sequence). CDR3: CASSKQGRALYNEQFF. In DNA, the CDR3 is TGTGCCAGTAGTAAGCAGGGAAGGGCCTTATACAATGAGCAGTTCTTC.

This clone was picked up a small number of times. V gene TRBV9 combines with J gene TRBJ2-1, with 12 nucleotides matching TRBD2. Trimming took 0 bases from V and 10 from J; bases not matched to a gene: 5. Germline CDR1 SGDLS, CDR2 YYNGEE. This CDR3 is built from 15 residues. CDR3 amino acids: CASSVGLAGVWEQFF. In nucleotides, the CDR3 is TGTGCCAGCAGCGTAGGACTAGCGGGAGTATGGGAGCAGTTCTTC.

The V gene is TRBV29-1, the J gene TRBJ2-7; D uncertain. Germline V lookup: CDR1 SQVTM, CDR2 ANQGSEA. V shed 1 base and J shed 3 bases, with 7 bases lying between them. This CDR3 spans 12 amino acids. The CDR3 loop reads CSVEGQNYEQYF. The DNA for the CDR3 is TGCAGCGTTGAAGGGCAGAACTACGAGCAGTACTTC.

The chain has TRBV28 and TRBJ2-1; TRBD1 agrees at 10 bases. Per germline, CDR1 MDHEN and CDR2 SYDVKM. Losses at the gene ends were 6 bases for V and 9 bases for J; bases not matched to a gene: 8. The CDR3 extends over 14 amino acids. The CDR3 loop is CASSRPDRGTEQFF. Written as DNA, the CDR3 is TGTGCCAGCAGCCGACCGGACAGGGGGACTGAGCAGTTCTTC.